Listed here are 22 T cell receptor beta chains from one sample, sequenced in a study of brain metastases from non-small cell lung cancer. The assay was immunoSEQ multiplex PCR, and TCRdb's table has in-frame clones only and misses some. The sample lists 3,500 or so clones; around 81% were seen once. Sequencing used tissue from a brain metastasis. Receptors originate from a donor aged 40 or older with non-small cell lung cancer.

J is TRBJ2-7 and V is TRBV7-8; TRBD1 matches 10 bases. V lost 6 bases, J lost 7 bases, and 6 bases stayed unmatched. CDR3 size: 13 residues. Germline V lookup: CDR1 SGHVS, CDR2 FQNEAQ. CDR3: CASRPTGGGEQYF. DNA of the CDR3: TGTGCCAGCAGGCCGACAGGGGGCGGTGAGCAGTACTTC.

V usage is TRBV28 and J usage is TRBJ1-1; D not certain. Trimming left V 5 bases short and J 1 base short, with 11 bases between. The CDR3 runs 14 residues. Germline values: CDR1 MDHEN, CDR2 SYDVKM. The CDR3 DNA sequence: TGTGCCAGCAGTCCATTCACTTCGAACACTGAAGCTTTCTTT. Translated: CASSPFTSNTEAFF.

This chain connects TRBV11-2 to TRBJ2-3; possibly TRBD1 for D (5 bases). The CDR3 has 15 amino acids. CDR1 and CDR2 from the germline V gene are SGHAT and FQNNGV. V lost 0 bases and J lost 3, with 10 bases in between. The CDR3 sequence: CASSLDQGATDTQYF. The CDR3 nucleotides are TGTGCCAGCAGCTTAGATCAAGGGGCTACAGATACGCAGTATTTT. Supplemented by reference TRBV11-2 and TRBJ2-3, the full variable domain reads EAGVAQSPRYKIIEKRQSVAFWCNPISGHATLYWYQQILGQGPKLLIQFQNNGVVDDSQLPKDRFSAERLKGVDSTLKIQPAKLEDSAVYLCASSLDQGATDTQYFGPGTRLTVL.

The V and J genes are TRBV2 and TRBJ2-3; D ambiguous. V lost 7 bases to trimming and J lost 1 base, with 9 bases between them. CDR3 length: 13 residues. Per the germline V gene, CDR1 is SNHLY and CDR2 is FYNNEI. The CDR3 coding sequence is TGTGCCAGCAATGGGGTCGGCACAGATACGCAGTATTTT. It translates to CASNGVGTDTQYF.

The chain is built from TRBV20-1 and TRBJ2-7, with D possibly TRBD2 on 5 matching bases. Germline CDR1 DFQATT, CDR2 SNEGSKA (reference sequence). The germline V and J ends were trimmed by 6 bases and 10 bases, with 16 bases remaining between them. The CDR3 is made up of 11 amino acids. The CDR3 sequence is CSADDWRTQYF. The CDR3 coding sequence is TGCAGTGCCGACGATTGGCGGACTCAGTACTTC.

This clone was found a few times. V usage is TRBV7-8 and J usage is TRBJ1-5; TRBD1 is a possible D gene (6 bases). The CDR3 totals 15 residues. The V gene's germline CDR1 is SGHVS and CDR2 FQNEAQ. V was trimmed by 1 base and J by 7 bases, leaving 14 bases between them. The DNA of the CDR3 is TGTGCCAGCAGCTTAGTGAATCAGGGGAGCCAGCCCCAGCATTTT. Translating gives CASSLVNQGSQPQHF.

V and J are TRBV7-9 and TRBJ2-7; no firm D call. The germline V gene has CDR1 SEHNR and CDR2 FQNEAQ (reference sequence). This CDR3 comprises 11 residues. Trimming removed 2 bases from V and 6 bases from J, with 5 bases in between. The CDR3 DNA sequence: TGTGCCAGCAGCTTAATATTCGAGCAGTACTTC. Translation: CASSLIFEQYF.

This clone has just a few counts. V and J are TRBV28 and TRBJ2-7; D gene ambiguous. V lost 8 bases and J 2 bases, leaving 10 bases between the germline ends. CDR3 length equals 12 residues. The V gene's germline CDR1 is MDHEN and CDR2 SYDVKM. CDR3: CASHRYAYEQYF. Here the CDR3 DNA reads TGTGCCAGCCATCGCTATGCCTACGAGCAGTACTTC.

This chain connects TRBV19 to TRBJ1-5; TRBD1 is a possible D gene (5 bases). The germline CDR1 and CDR2 sequences are LNHDA and SQIVND (reference sequence). V shed 8 bases and J shed 6 bases, with 11 bases lying between them. The CDR3 has 12 residues. The CDR3 DNA follows: TGTGCCAGTTCTCTTAGGGGTCAGCCCCAGCATTTT. Translation: CASSLRGQPQHF.

The chain joins TRBV3-1 (or the pseudogene TRBV3-2) to TRBJ1-6; D not resolved. The V end was cut by 4 bases, the J end by 5 bases, with 3 bases between. The CDR3 runs 12 residues. Germline loops: CDR1 LGHDT, CDR2 YNNKEL (reference sequence). The CDR3 nucleotides read TGTGCCAGCAGCCTCAATAATTCACCCCTCCACTTT. Its protein is CASSLNNSPLHF.

The V call is TRBV28, the J call TRBJ2-1, with D possibly matching TRBD2 (5 bases). The CDR3 consists of 14 residues. Trimming left V 3 bases short and J 1 base short, with 7 bases between. Per the germline V gene, CDR1 is MDHEN and CDR2 is SYDVKM. The CDR3 reads CASSLRVSYNEQFF. The CDR3 nucleotides read TGTGCCAGCAGTTTGCGGGTTTCCTACAATGAGCAGTTCTTC.

The chain links TRBV28 to TRBJ2-1; 8 positions agree with TRBD2. Per the germline V gene, CDR1 is MDHEN and CDR2 is SYDVKM. This CDR3 contains 16 residues. J was trimmed by 7 bases and V by 4 bases; bases with no gene match: 12. This CDR3 reads CASSSPGAGGKNEQFF. The CDR3 DNA is TGTGCCAGCAGTTCTCCCGGGGCGGGGGGTAAGAATGAGCAGTTCTTC. The variable domain in full, completed from reference TRBV28 and TRBJ2-1, reads DVKVTQSSRYLVKRTGEKVFLECVQDMDHENMFWYRQDPGLGLRLIYFSYDVKMKEKGDIPEGYSVSREKKERFSLILESASTNQTSMYLCASSSPGAGGKNEQFFGPGTRLTVL.

This clone has a single count. This chain connects TRBV19 to TRBJ1-2, with TRBD1 matching over 7 bases. The CDR3 is 14 amino acids. Trimming took 3 bases from V and 8 from J; bases not matched to a gene: 9. The germline gives CDR1 LNHDA, CDR2 SQIVND (reference sequence). CDR3 DNA sequence: TGTGCCAGTAGTATCAGGACAGGCGTCATAGGCTACACCTTC. Translation: CASSIRTGVIGYTF.

The genes are TRBV28 and TRBJ1-6, with 9 bases identical to TRBD1. Germline-derived CDR1 and CDR2 are MDHEN and SYDVKM. V was pared by 5 bases and J by 11 bases, with 10 bases of the junction left unmatched. CDR3 size: 15 residues. The CDR3 protein is CASSQTPTGGTPLHF. Here the CDR3 DNA reads TGTGCCAGCAGTCAGACTCCCACAGGGGGCACACCCCTCCACTTT.

This chain joins TRBV2 and TRBJ2-1; D unclear. The V end lost 6 bases, the J end lost 8 bases, and 5 bases lay between the germline ends. Germline assignment: CDR1 SNHLY and CDR2 FYNNEI. This CDR3 has 10 amino acids. CDR3: CASRLYEQFF. The CDR3 nucleotides are TGTGCCAGCAGGCTCTATGAGCAGTTCTTC.

The CDR3 here is CASSRDNTGELFF. The CDR3 DNA reads TGTGCCAGCAGCCGGGACAACACCGGGGAGCTGTTTTTT. The rearrangement uses TRBV7-3 and TRBJ2-2; D tentatively reads TRBD1 or TRBD2 (5 bases each). The germline V gene encodes CDR1 SGHTA and CDR2 FQGTGA. The CDR3 extends over 13 amino acids. The V end was cut by 5 bases, the J end by 2 bases, with 6 bases between.

The CDR3 reads CASTGRVNQPQHF. The CDR3 nucleotides are TGTGCCAGCACGGGCAGAGTCAATCAGCCCCAGCATTTT. The chain has TRBV6-5 and TRBJ1-5; D remains unclear. This CDR3 has 13 residues. Germline V gene sequence: CDR1 MNHEY, CDR2 SVGAGI. Trimming removed 7 bases at V and 3 bases at J, with 10 bases between.

This clone was seen just once. The junction differs from germline at one of its ends, possibly a read error. The chain carries TRBV12-3 or TRBV12-4 and TRBJ1-1; a weak D match, TRBD1 (5 bases). This CDR3 has 12 amino acids. CDR3 nucleotide sequence: TGTGCCAGCAGTTTTTCAGGGCCCGCAACTTTTTTT. Encoded protein: CASSFSGPATFF.

This clone was seen a handful of times. The V gene is TRBV5-1, the J gene TRBJ1-1; D is unresolved. The CDR3 extends over 12 amino acids. The germline CDR1 and CDR2 sequences are SGHRS and YFSETQ. Trimming took 0 bases from V and 8 from J, leaving 8 bases between them. The CDR3 loop reads CASSLGTVEAFF. The CDR3 DNA reads TGCGCCAGCAGCTTGGGGACCGTCGAAGCTTTCTTT.

This clone appeared a single time. This chain links TRBV7-9 with TRBJ2-7, with 7 bases matching TRBD2. Per the germline V gene, CDR1 is SEHNR and CDR2 is FQNEAQ (reference sequence). The CDR3 is 15 amino acids. After removal of 4 bases from V and 0 bases from J, the junction contained 6 bases not matched to a gene. The CDR3 region has the DNA TGTGCCAGCAGCTCCCGGGGAGGGAGCTCCTACGAGCAGTACTTC. Translation: CASSSRGGSSYEQYF.

This chain joins TRBV28 and TRBJ1-6; D perhaps matches TRBD1 (5 bases). V gave up 6 bases and J gave up 0 bases, with 15 bases separating them. This CDR3 has 17 amino acids. Germline CDR1 and CDR2: MDHEN and SYDVKM. For the CDR3, the DNA is TGTGCCAGCAGCCCTAGGGGCAAGGCCTCCTATAATTCACCCCTCCACTTT. Amino acids: CASSPRGKASYNSPLHF.

On this clone: Other DNA sequences in this specimen translate into the identical CDR3. The chain has TRBV19 and TRBJ2-1; D is possibly TRBD2 (6 bases). The CDR3 covers 17 residues. Germline V gene lookup returns CDR1 LNHDA and CDR2 SQIVND (reference sequence). V lost 7 bases to trimming and J lost 0 bases, with 19 bases between them. DNA of the CDR3: TGTGCCAGTATCTCAACGGCGCGGGGCCTCTCCTACAATGAGCAGTTCTTC. It specifies CASISTARGLSYNEQFF.